A single sample gave rise to the 16 T cell receptor beta chains below, sequenced in a study of cytomegalovirus exposure and HLA in healthy donors (TCRdb year 2017). Receptors were amplified or captured by the immunoSEQ multiplex PCR assay. TCRdb took this table from immuneACCESS and kept in-frame rearrangements with V and J called. Such tables lack part of the clones; where checked against another copy, unresolved V genes explain under half of the gap, and the rest is unexplained. The sample table records some 170,000 clones; roughly 95% of these occur just once. The ten largest clonotypes hold roughly 1% of the sample. The sample taken for sequencing was PBMCs. These receptors were obtained from a woman aged 18-30 years in good health and CMV-seronegative.

This chain links TRBV9 with TRBJ2-2; D may be TRBD2 (5 bases). The CDR3 runs to 14 residues. Germline CDR1 SGDLS, CDR2 YYNGEE. Trimming pared 3 bases from V and 6 bases from J, leaving 12 bases between. The CDR3 reads CASSAQRAAGELFF. The DNA for the CDR3 is TGTGCCAGCAGCGCACAGAGGGCGGCCGGGGAGCTGTTTTTT.

CDR3 coding DNA: TGTGCCACCACCGGCCGGGATTCTAGCACAGATACGCAGTATTTT. Translation: CATTGRDSSTDTQYF. V gene TRBV10-3 combines with J gene TRBJ2-3, with D tentatively TRBD2 (5 bases). Trimming removed 10 bases from V and 0 bases from J, with 17 bases in between. The germline V gene has CDR1 ENHRY and CDR2 SYGVKD. This CDR3 has 15 residues.

The DNA for the CDR3 is TGTGCCAGCAGCAGCAAGACAGGGAGCAATCAGCCCCAGCATTTT. It codes for CASSSKTGSNQPQHF. The rearrangement joins TRBV7-8 to TRBJ1-5; the match to TRBD1 covers 7 bases. Per the germline V gene, CDR1 is SGHVS and CDR2 is FQNEAQ. The CDR3 is 15 residues long. V was pared by 5 bases and J by 1 base, with 5 bases of the junction left unmatched.

Details on this clone: The same CDR3 arises from other DNA sequences in this sample as well. This chain uses TRBV20-1 with TRBJ2-5, with D maybe TRBD1 (5 bases). This CDR3 is 11 amino acids long. The germline V gene has CDR1 DFQATT and CDR2 SNEGSKA (reference sequence). Trimming pared 6 bases from V and 5 bases from J, leaving 10 bases between. CDR3 bases: TGCAGTGCCAGGGTGAGCGAGACCCAGTACTTC. Translated, it gives CSARVSETQYF.

The chain employs TRBV10-1 and TRBJ1-1; the D gene is possibly TRBD1 (6 bases). The V gene lost 6 bases and the J gene lost 1 base, with 15 bases spanning the gap. The CDR3 is 15 residues long. Germline V gene sequence: CDR1 WNHNN, CDR2 SYGVQD (reference sequence). Written as DNA, the CDR3 is TGCGCCAGCAGCCTTGGGAGGGGGAAGAACACTGAAGCTTTCTTT. It codes for CASSLGRGKNTEAFF.

V gene TRBV15 combines with J gene TRBJ1-1; TRBD1 matches at 8 bases. Germline-derived CDR1 and CDR2 are LNHNV and YYDKDF (reference sequence). This CDR3 is 16 amino acids long. J lost 0 bases, V lost 1 base, and 4 bases had no gene match. For the CDR3, the DNA is TGTGCCACCAGCAGAGGTTCGACAGGGGTGAACACTGAAGCTTTCTTT. Protein: CATSRGSTGVNTEAFF.

The chain uses TRBV6-5 and TRBJ1-5, with 9 bases identical to TRBD1. With 6 bases clipped from V and 3 bases from J, the junction kept 3 bases outside the gene matches. CDR1 and CDR2 (germline): MNHEY, SVGAGI. This CDR3 contains 14 residues. The CDR3 coding sequence is TGTGCCAGCAGGGGGACAGGGTACAATCAGCCCCAGCATTTT. Translation gives CASRGTGYNQPQHF.

Points on this clone: The junction does not match germline at one end; this may be a read error. This rearrangement joins TRBV7-7 to TRBJ2-7, with 8 bases fitting TRBD1. The length of the CDR3 is 13 residues. Germline V gives CDR1 SSHAT, CDR2 FNYEAQ (reference sequence). Written as DNA, the CDR3 is TGTGCTAGCAGCTTAGACAGGGGCTACGAGCAGTACTTC. As protein: CASSLDRGYEQYF.

The genes are TRBV19 and TRBJ2-3; TRBD2 agrees at 11 bases. V was clipped by 4 bases and J by 5 bases; unmatched bases: 8. Germline CDR1 is LNHDA and CDR2 is SQIVND (reference sequence). This CDR3 is built from 16 residues. CDR3 region: CASSTIAGGVGDTQYF. The DNA of the CDR3 is TGTGCCAGTAGTACGATAGCGGGGGGGGTTGGAGATACGCAGTATTTT.

This chain links TRBV5-4 with TRBJ2-5; maybe TRBD2 (6 bases). The CDR3 is made up of 12 amino acids. CDR1 is SGHNT and CDR2 is YYREEE in the germline V gene (reference sequence). The germline V and J ends were trimmed by 4 bases and 4 bases, with 8 bases remaining between them. This CDR3 reads CASSRGLETQYF. The CDR3 nucleotides are TGTGCCAGCAGCCGGGGGTTAGAGACCCAGTACTTC.

The chain carries TRBV7-8 and TRBJ1-3; D is perhaps TRBD1 (6 bases). Germline loops: CDR1 SGHVS, CDR2 FQNEAQ. CDR3 length: 14 amino acids. V lost 6 bases to trimming and J lost 4 bases, with 13 bases between them. The CDR3 DNA sequence: TGTGCCAGCAGACAGGGCGGGTTAGGAAACACCATATATTTT. Its protein is CASRQGGLGNTIYF.

The chain combines TRBV4-1 with TRBJ1-5, with 7 bases identical to TRBD1. Trimming took 6 bases from V and 0 from J; bases not matched to a gene: 5. CDR1 and CDR2 (germline): MGHRA, YSYEKL. The CDR3 is 15 amino acids. For the CDR3, the DNA is TGCGCCAGCAGTCAGGGGGTGTATAGCAATCAGCCCCAGCATTTT. Protein product: CASSQGVYSNQPQHF.

V gene TRBV19 combines with J gene TRBJ1-6, with 7 bases that match TRBD1. The CDR3 consists of 15 residues. The J segment lost 9 bases and the V segment lost 5 bases, leaving 10 bases of the junction unmatched. Germline CDR1 is LNHDA and CDR2 is SQIVND (reference sequence). CDR3 amino acids: CASSLRTGEGSPLHF. For the CDR3, the DNA is TGTGCCAGTAGTCTCCGGACAGGTGAGGGTTCACCCCTCCACTTT.

V and J are TRBV4-3 and TRBJ1-1; TRBD1 might be the D (5 bases). This CDR3 is built from 12 residues. The V end lost 1 base, the J end lost 6 bases, and 6 bases lay between the germline ends. The V gene's germline CDR1 is LGHNA and CDR2 YSLEER. The CDR3 DNA follows: TGCGCCAGCAGCCAAGCAGGGTCTGAAGCTTTCTTT. It codes for CASSQAGSEAFF.

This clone showed up just once. The chain combines TRBV5-6 with TRBJ1-5; 7 nucleotides align to TRBD1. This CDR3 has 13 residues. V shed 4 bases, J shed 7 bases, and the junction held 5 bases outside the gene matches. The germline CDR1 and CDR2 sequences are SGHDT and YYEEEE. The CDR3 DNA follows: TGTGCCAGCAGCCTGACAGGGACCCAGCCCCAGCATTTT. This gives the protein CASSLTGTQPQHF.

The chain combines TRBV5-1 with TRBJ2-1; 7 nucleotides line up with TRBD1. The CDR3 loop spans 14 amino acids. Per germline, CDR1 SGHRS and CDR2 YFSETQ. V trimming: 5 bases; J trimming: 7 bases; junction bases outside the gene matches: 9. The CDR3 nucleotides are TGCGCCAGCAGTTTTCAGGGGGTTGGGAATGAGCAGTTCTTC. Translating gives CASSFQGVGNEQFF.